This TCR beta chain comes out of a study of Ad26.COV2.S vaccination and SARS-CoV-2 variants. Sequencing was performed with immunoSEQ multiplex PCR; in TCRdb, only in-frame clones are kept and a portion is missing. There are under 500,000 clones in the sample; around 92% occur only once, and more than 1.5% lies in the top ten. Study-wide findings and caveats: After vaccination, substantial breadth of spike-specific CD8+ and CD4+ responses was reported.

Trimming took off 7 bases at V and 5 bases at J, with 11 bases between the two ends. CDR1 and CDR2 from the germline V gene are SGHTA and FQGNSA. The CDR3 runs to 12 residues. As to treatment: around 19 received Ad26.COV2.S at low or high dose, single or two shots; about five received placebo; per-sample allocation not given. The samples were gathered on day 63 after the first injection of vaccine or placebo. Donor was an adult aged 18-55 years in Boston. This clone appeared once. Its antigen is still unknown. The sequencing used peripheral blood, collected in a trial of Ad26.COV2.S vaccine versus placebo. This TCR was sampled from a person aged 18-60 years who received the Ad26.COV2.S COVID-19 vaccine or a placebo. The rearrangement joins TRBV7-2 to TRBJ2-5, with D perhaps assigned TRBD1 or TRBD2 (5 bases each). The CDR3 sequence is CASTGAEETQYF. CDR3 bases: TGTGCCAGCACCGGGGCGGAGGAGACCCAGTACTTC.